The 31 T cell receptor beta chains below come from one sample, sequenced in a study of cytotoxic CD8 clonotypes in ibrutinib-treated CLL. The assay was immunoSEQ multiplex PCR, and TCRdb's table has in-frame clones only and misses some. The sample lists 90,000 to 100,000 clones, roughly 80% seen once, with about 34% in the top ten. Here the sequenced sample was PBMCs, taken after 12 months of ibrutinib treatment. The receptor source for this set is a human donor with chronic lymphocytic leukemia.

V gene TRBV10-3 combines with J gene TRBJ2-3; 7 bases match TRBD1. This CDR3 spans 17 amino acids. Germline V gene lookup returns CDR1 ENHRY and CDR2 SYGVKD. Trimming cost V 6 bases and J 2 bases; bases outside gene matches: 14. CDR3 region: CAIRYSTGSGPTDTQYF. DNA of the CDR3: TGTGCCATCAGGTACTCGACAGGGTCTGGACCCACAGATACGCAGTATTTT.

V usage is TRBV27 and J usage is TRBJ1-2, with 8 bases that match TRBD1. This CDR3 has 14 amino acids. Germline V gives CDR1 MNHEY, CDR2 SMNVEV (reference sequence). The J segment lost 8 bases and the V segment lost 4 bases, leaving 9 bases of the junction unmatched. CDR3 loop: CASSSGTGQGGYTF. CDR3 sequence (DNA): TGTGCCAGCAGTTCCGGGACAGGCCAGGGAGGCTACACCTTC.

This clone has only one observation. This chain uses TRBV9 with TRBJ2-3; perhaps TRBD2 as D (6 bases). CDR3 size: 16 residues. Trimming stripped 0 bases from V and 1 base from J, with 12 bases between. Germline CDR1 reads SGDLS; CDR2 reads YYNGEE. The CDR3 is CASSVELAFGTDTQYF. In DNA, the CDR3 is TGTGCCAGCAGCGTAGAACTAGCTTTTGGCACAGATACGCAGTATTTT.

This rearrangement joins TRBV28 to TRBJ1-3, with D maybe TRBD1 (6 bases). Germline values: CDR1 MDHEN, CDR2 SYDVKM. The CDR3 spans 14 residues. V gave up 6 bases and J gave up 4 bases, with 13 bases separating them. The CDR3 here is CASRGHGQGNTIYF. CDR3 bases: TGTGCCAGCAGGGGACACGGACAGGGAAACACCATATATTTT.

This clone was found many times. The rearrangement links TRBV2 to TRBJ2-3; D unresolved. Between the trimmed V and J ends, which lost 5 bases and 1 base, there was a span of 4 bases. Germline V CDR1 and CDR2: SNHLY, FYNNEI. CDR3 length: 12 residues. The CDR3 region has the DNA TGTGCCAGCAGTTGGGGCACAGATACGCAGTATTTT. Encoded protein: CASSWGTDTQYF.

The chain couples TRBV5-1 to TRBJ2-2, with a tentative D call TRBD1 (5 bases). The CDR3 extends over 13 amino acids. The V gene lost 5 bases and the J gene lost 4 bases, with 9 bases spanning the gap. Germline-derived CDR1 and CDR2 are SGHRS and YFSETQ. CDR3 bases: TGCGCCAGCAGGTTTGGGGCCACCGGGGAGCTGTTTTTT. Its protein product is CASRFGATGELFF.

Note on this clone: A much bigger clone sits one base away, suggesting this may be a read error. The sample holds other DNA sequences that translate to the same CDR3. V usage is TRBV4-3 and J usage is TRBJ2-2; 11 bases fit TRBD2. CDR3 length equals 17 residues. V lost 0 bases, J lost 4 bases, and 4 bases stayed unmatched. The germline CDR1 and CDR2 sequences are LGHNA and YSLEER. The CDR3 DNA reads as TGCGCCAGCAGCCAAGAACGACTAGCGGGGCGCACCGGGGAGCTGTTTTTT. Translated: CASSQERLAGRTGELFF.

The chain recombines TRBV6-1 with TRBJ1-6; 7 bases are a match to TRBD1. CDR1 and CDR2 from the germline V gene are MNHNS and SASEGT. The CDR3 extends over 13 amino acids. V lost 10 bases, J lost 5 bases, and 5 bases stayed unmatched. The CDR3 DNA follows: TGTGCCACCATCGGACAGGATAATTCACCCCTCCACTTT. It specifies CATIGQDNSPLHF.

The CDR3 is CASSLDGGQTGELFF. DNA of the CDR3: TGTGCCAGCAGCTTAGACGGGGGCCAGACCGGGGAGCTGTTTTTT. This rearrangement joins TRBV13 to TRBJ2-2; D tentatively reads TRBD1 or TRBD2 (6 bases each). Germline V gene data show CDR1 as PRHDT and CDR2 as FYEKMQ (reference sequence). V was cut by 1 base and J by 5 bases, with 11 bases left in between. This CDR3 contains 15 residues.

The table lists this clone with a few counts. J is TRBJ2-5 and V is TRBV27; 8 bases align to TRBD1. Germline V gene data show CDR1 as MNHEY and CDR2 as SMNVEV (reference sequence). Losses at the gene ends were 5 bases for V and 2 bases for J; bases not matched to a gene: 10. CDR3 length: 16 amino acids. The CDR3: CASSPQGQATQETQYF. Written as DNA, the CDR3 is TGTGCCAGCAGTCCTCAGGGACAGGCGACTCAAGAGACCCAGTACTTC.

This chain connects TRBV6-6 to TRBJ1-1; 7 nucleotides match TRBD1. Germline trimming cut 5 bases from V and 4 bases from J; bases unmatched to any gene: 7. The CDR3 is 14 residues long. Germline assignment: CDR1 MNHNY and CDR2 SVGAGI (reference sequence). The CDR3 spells CASSLDRDGTEAFF. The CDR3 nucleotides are TGTGCCAGCAGTCTCGACAGGGACGGCACTGAAGCTTTCTTT.

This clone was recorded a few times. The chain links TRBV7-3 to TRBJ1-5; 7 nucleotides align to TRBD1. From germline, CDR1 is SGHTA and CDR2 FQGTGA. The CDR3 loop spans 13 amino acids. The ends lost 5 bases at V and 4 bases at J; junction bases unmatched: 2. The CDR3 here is CASSLQGNQPQHF. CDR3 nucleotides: TGTGCCAGCAGCCTACAGGGGAATCAGCCCCAGCATTTT.

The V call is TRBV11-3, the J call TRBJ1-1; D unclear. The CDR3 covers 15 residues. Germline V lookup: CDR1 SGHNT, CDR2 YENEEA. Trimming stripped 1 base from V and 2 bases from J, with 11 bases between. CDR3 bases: TGTGCCAGCAGCTTAGGGGAGTTGGGAAACACTGAAGCTTTCTTT. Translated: CASSLGELGNTEAFF.

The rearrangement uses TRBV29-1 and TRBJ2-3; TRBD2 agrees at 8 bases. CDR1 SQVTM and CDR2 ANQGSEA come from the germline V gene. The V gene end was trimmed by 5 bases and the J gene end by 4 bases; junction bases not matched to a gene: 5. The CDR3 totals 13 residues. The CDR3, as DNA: TGCAGCGTTAGCGGGGGCGGACCAGATACGCAGTATTTT. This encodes CSVSGGGPDTQYF.

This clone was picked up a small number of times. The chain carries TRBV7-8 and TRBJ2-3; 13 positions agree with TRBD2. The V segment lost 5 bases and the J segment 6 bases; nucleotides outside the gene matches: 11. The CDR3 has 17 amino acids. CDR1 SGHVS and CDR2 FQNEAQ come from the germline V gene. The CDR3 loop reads CASSVGTSGASGDTQYF. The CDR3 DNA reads TGTGCCAGCAGCGTCGGGACTAGCGGGGCCTCGGGGGATACGCAGTATTTT.

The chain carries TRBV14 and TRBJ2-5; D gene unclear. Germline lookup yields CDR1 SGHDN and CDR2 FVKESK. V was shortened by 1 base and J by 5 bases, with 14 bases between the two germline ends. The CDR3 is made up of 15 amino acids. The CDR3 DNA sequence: TGTGCCAGCAGCCAAGGGGCCCTGACCGTGGAGACCCAGTACTTC. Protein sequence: CASSQGALTVETQYF.

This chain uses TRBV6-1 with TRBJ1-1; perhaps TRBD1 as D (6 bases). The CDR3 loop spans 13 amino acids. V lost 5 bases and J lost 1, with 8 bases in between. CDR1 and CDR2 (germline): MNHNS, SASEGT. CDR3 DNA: TGTGCCAGCAGTTGGACAGAGAACACTGAAGCTTTCTTT. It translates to CASSWTENTEAFF.

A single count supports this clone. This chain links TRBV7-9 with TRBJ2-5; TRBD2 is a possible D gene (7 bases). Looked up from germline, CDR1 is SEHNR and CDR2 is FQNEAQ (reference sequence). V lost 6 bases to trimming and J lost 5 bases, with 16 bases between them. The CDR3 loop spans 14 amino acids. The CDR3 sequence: CASSRNGGRETQYF. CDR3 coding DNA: TGTGCCAGCAGTCGGAACGGGGGGCGGGAGACCCAGTACTTC. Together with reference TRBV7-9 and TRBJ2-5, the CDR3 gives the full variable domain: DTGVSQNPRHKITKRGQNVTFRCDPISEHNRLYWYRQTLGQGPEFLTYFQNEAQLEKSRLLSDRFSAERPKGSFSTLEIQRTEQGDSAMYLCASSRNGGRETQYFGPGTRLLVL.

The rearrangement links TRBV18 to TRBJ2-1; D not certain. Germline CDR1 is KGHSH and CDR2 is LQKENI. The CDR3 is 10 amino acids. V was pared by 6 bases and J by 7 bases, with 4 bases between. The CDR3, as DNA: TGTGCCAGCTCGCGAAATGAGCAGTTCTTC. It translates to CASSRNEQFF.

The CDR3 DNA reads TGTGCCAGCTCACCTTTGCTGGGGGGAGAGACCCAGTACTTC. Protein: CASSPLLGGETQYF. The chain links TRBV18 to TRBJ2-5; a weak D match, TRBD2 (6 bases). Germline V gives CDR1 KGHSH, CDR2 LQKENI. Trimming took 3 bases from V and 4 from J, leaving 12 bases between them. The length of the CDR3 is 14 residues.

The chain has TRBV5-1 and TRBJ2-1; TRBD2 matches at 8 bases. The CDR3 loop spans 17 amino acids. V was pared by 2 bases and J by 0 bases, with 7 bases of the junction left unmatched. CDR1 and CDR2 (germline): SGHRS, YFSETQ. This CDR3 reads CASSLTTSGSSYNEQFF. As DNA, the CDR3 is TGCGCCAGCAGCTTAACCACTAGCGGAAGCTCCTACAATGAGCAGTTCTTC.

CDR3 in DNA: TGTGCCAGCAGCCCCCGGGGGTTGTCCCTGGACGAGCAGTACTTC. Its protein is CASSPRGLSLDEQYF. The V call is TRBV7-3, the J call TRBJ2-7; D may be TRBD2 (6 bases). The CDR3 is 15 amino acids. Germline values: CDR1 SGHTA, CDR2 FQGTGA. Trimming took off 5 bases at V and 5 bases at J, with 19 bases between the two ends. The whole variable domain, filled in from reference TRBV7-3 and TRBJ2-7, reads GAGVSQTPSNKVTEKGKYVELRCDPISGHTALYWYRQSLGQGPEFLIYFQGTGAADDSGLPNDRFFAVRPEGSVSTLKIQRTERGDSAVYLCASSPRGLSLDEQYFGPGTRLTVT.

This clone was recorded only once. The CDR3 region is CASSPQPTTLTTDTQYF. For the CDR3, the DNA is TGCGCCAGCAGTCCCCAACCTACGACCTTAACTACAGATACGCAGTATTTT. The chain uses TRBV4-1 and TRBJ2-3, with D unresolved. Deletions cut 6 bases from V and 3 bases from J, with 22 bases between. Germline CDR1 is MGHRA and CDR2 is YSYEKL. The CDR3 contains 17 residues.

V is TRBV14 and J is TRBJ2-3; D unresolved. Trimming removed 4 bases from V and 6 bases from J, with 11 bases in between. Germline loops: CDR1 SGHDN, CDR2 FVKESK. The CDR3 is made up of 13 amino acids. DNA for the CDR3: TGTGCCAGCAGCCTGGCAGGCCAGGATACGCAGTATTTT. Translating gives CASSLAGQDTQYF.

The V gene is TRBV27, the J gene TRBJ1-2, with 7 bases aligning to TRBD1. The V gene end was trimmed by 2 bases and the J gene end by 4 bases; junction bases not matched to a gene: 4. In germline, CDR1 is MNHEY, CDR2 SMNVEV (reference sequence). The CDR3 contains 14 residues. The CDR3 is CASSLDRDSYGYTF. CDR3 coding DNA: TGTGCCAGCAGTTTAGACCGGGACAGCTATGGCTACACCTTC.

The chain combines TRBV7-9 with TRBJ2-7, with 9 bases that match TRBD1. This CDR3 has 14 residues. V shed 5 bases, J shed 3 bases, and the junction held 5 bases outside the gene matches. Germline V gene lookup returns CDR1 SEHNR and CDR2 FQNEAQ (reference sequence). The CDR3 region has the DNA TGTGCCAGCAGCGATACGGACAGGGGCTACGAGCAGTACTTC. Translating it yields CASSDTDRGYEQYF.

The CDR3 nucleotides read TGCGCCAGCAGCCACCCCATATGGACTAGCGGGGGGAACAATGAGCAGTTCTTC. Its translation is CASSHPIWTSGGNNEQFF. The chain recombines TRBV4-1 with TRBJ2-1; TRBD2 aligns across 14 bases. This CDR3 region has 18 residues. J was trimmed by 5 bases and V by 3 bases; bases with no gene match: 9. Germline loops: CDR1 MGHRA, CDR2 YSYEKL.

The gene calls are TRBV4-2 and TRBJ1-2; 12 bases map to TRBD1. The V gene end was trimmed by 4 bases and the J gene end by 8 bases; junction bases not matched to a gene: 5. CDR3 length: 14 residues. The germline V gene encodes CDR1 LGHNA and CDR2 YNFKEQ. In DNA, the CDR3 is TGTGCCAGCAGCCCGGGACAGGGGGCCTGGGGCTACACCTTC. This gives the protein CASSPGQGAWGYTF.

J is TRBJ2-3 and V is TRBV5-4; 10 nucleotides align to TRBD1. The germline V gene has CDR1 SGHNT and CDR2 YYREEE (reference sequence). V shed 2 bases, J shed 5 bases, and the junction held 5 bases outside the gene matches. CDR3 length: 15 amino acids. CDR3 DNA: TGTGCCAGCAGCTTTGACAGGGGGCTCAGAGATACGCAGTATTTT. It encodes CASSFDRGLRDTQYF.

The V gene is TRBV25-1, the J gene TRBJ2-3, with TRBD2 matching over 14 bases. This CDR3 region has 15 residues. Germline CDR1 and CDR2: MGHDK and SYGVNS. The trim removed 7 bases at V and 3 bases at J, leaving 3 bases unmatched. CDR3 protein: CASMWTSGGTDTQYF. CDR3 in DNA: TGTGCCAGCATGTGGACTAGCGGGGGGACAGATACGCAGTATTTT.

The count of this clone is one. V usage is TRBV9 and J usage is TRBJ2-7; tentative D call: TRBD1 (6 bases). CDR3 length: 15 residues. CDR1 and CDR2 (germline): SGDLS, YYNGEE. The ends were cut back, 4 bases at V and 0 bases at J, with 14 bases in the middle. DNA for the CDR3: TGTGCCAGCAGCATCGCCCCAGGGGACTCCTACGAGCAGTACTTC. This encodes CASSIAPGDSYEQYF.